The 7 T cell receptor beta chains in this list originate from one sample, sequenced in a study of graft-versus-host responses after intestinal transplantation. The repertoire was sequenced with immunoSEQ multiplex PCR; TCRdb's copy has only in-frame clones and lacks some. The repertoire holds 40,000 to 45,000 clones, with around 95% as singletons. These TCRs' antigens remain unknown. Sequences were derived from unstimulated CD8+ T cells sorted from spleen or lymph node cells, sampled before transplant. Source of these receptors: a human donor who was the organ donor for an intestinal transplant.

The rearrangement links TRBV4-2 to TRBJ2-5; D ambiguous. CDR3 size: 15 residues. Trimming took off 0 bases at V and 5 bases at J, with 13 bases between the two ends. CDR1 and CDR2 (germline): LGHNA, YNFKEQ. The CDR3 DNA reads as TGTGCCAGCAGCCAAGAGCGGCTCCCCCGGGAGACCCAGTACTTC. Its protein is CASSQERLPRETQYF.

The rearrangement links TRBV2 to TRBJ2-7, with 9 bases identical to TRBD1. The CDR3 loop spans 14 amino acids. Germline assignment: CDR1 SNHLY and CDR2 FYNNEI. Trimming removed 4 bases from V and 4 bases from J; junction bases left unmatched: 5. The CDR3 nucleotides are TGTGCCAGCAGTGTTTGGACAGGGGTATACGAGCAGTACTTC. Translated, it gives CASSVWTGVYEQYF.

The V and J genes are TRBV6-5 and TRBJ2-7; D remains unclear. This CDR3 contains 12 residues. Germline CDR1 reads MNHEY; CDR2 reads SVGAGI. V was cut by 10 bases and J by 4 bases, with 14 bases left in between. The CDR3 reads CATMRSGYEQYF. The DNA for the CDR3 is TGTGCCACCATGAGGTCCGGGTACGAGCAGTACTTC.

The CDR3: CASSQDWYGGANVLTF. The CDR3 nucleotides read TGCGCCAGCAGCCAAGATTGGTATGGCGGGGCCAACGTCCTGACTTTC. The chain employs TRBV4-1 and TRBJ2-6; no clear D. The germline V and J ends were trimmed by 0 bases and 4 bases, with 10 bases remaining between them. The CDR3 totals 16 residues. Germline V CDR1 and CDR2: MGHRA, YSYEKL.

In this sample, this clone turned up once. The CDR3 sequence: CASSPDRAVEKLFF. The DNA for the CDR3 is TGCGCCAGCAGCCCCGACAGGGCGGTTGAAAAACTGTTTTTT. The chain combines TRBV5-1 with TRBJ1-4; 7 nucleotides match TRBD1. The V gene's germline CDR1 is SGHRS and CDR2 YFSETQ. With V trimmed by 4 bases and J by 7 bases, 7 bases remained unmatched. The CDR3 covers 14 residues.

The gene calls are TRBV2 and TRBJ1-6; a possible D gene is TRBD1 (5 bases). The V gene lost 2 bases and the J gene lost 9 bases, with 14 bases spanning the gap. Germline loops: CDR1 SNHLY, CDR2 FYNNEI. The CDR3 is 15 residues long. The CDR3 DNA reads TGTGCCAGCAGTGAAAGAAAAGGGGTGGGTTCACCCCTCCACTTT. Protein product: CASSERKGVGSPLHF.

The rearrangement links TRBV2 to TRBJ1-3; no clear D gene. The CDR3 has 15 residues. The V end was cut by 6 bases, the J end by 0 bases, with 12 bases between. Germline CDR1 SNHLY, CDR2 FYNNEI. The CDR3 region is CASSAGRFSGNTIYF. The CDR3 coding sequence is TGTGCCAGCAGCGCTGGACGTTTCTCTGGAAACACCATATATTTT.